The present T cell receptor (beta chain) was sequenced within a study of cytomegalovirus exposure and HLA in healthy donors. The germline V gene has CDR1 MRHNA and CDR2 SNTAGT. The CDR3 consists of 15 residues. The V gene end was trimmed by 4 bases and the J gene end by 8 bases; junction bases not matched to a gene: 7. PCR involved 60 Vbeta and 13 Jbeta primers. The method was immunoSEQ multiplex PCR; TCRdb's version includes in-frame clones alone and lacks a portion of them. The data show around 140,000 clones, with approximately 75% seen just once and approximately 1.1% held by the top ten. The sequencing sample was made of PBMCs. This TCR was recovered from a male donor in good health and CMV-seronegative. The chain joins TRBV6-4 to TRBJ1-4, with 10 positions matching TRBD1. The CDR3 sequence: CASSASRDRGEKLFF. The CDR3 DNA sequence: TGTGCCAGCAGTGCCAGCCGGGACAGGGGAGAAAAACTGTTTTTT.